The next 27 T cell receptor beta chains were all read from a single sample in a study of memory CD4+ T cells and cytomegalovirus serostatus. Generated by immunoSEQ multiplex PCR, the TCRdb table keeps only in-frame clones and is missing some. The sample gives around 40,000 clones, around three quarters of which show up once; roughly 0.76% is in the top ten. Single viable CD3+CD4+CD8-CD45RO+ cells were sorted as the memory CD4+ T cells. The specimen sequenced was memory CD4+ T cells from blood. These receptors were collected from an adult in good health and CMV-seronegative.

The rearrangement uses TRBV2 and TRBJ1-2; 8 nucleotides match TRBD1. The CDR3 has 15 amino acids. V was pared by 6 bases and J by 8 bases, with 14 bases of the junction left unmatched. CDR1 SNHLY and CDR2 FYNNEI come from the germline V gene. The CDR3 reads CASSAGTGQMGGYTF. The CDR3 DNA is TGTGCCAGCAGCGCCGGGACAGGACAAATGGGAGGCTACACCTTC. The full variable domain, completed using reference TRBV2 and TRBJ1-2, is EPEVTQTPSHQVTQMGQEVILRCVPISNHLYFYWYRQILGQKVEFLVSFYNNEISEKSEIFDDQFSVERPDGSNFTLKIRSTKLEDSAMYFCASSAGTGQMGGYTFGSGTRLTVV.

This rearrangement joins TRBV11-2 to TRBJ1-2; TRBD1 agrees at 10 bases. The CDR3 totals 14 residues. CDR1 and CDR2 (germline): SGHAT, FQNNGV. V was clipped by 4 bases and J by 4 bases; unmatched bases: 3. In DNA form, the CDR3 reads TGTGCCAGCAGCTCTGGACAGGGGGGCTATGGCTACACCTTC. Protein sequence: CASSSGQGGYGYTF.

The CDR3, as DNA: TGTGCCTGGAGTGTAGGGACAGGGGGACATTCACCCCTCCACTTT. This codes for CAWSVGTGGHSPLHF. This chain links TRBV30 with TRBJ1-6, with TRBD1 identical over 11 bases. J was trimmed by 8 bases and V by 0 bases; bases with no gene match: 3. The V gene's germline CDR1 is GTSNPN and CDR2 SVGIG (reference sequence). This CDR3 contains 15 residues.

The chain links TRBV9 to TRBJ1-2; 8 nucleotides align to TRBD1. The CDR3 is made up of 13 amino acids. J was trimmed by 7 bases and V by 1 base; bases with no gene match: 3. Germline V CDR1 and CDR2: SGDLS, YYNGEE. The CDR3 protein is CASSVQGAGGYTF. CDR3 nucleotides: TGTGCCAGCAGCGTACAGGGGGCTGGTGGCTACACCTTC.

This clone has only a few counts. The rearrangement uses TRBV7-2 and TRBJ2-7; maybe TRBD1 (5 bases). The CDR3 spans 12 residues. Germline CDR1 reads SGHTA; CDR2 reads FQGNSA. V was cut by 3 bases and J by 3 bases, with 6 bases left in between. The CDR3, as DNA: TGTGCCAGCAGCTTTACAGGCTACGAGCAGTACTTC. As protein: CASSFTGYEQYF.

V is TRBV12-5 and J is TRBJ2-7, with D perhaps TRBD1 (7 bases). Germline CDR1 is LGHNT and CDR2 is FRNRAP. The CDR3 totals 15 residues. V dropped 5 bases and J dropped 4 bases, with 18 bases sitting between them. CDR3 sequence reads: CASGLSATGTYEQYF. The CDR3 bases are TGTGCTAGTGGTCTCAGCGCGACAGGGACTTACGAGCAGTACTTC.

The V call is TRBV5-6, the J call TRBJ2-7; unclear D gene. There are 12 residues in the CDR3. Trimming removed 7 bases from V and 3 bases from J, with 11 bases in between. Germline CDR1 and CDR2: SGHDT and YYEEEE. Here the CDR3 DNA reads TGTGCCAGCGCCCACCAACACTACGAGCAGTACTTC. This translates into CASAHQHYEQYF.

The rearrangement links TRBV11-3 to TRBJ2-7; a possible D gene is TRBD1 (5 bases). Deletions cut 7 bases from V and 3 bases from J, with 16 bases between. CDR3 size: 14 residues. CDR1 and CDR2 (germline): SGHNT, YENEEA. In DNA, the CDR3 is TGTGCCAGCACTACGACAGCGAGACTCTACGAGCAGTACTTC. It yields the protein CASTTTARLYEQYF. The whole variable domain, filled in from reference TRBV11-3 and TRBJ2-7, reads EAGVVQSPRYKIIEKKQPVAFWCNPISGHNTLYWYLQNLGQGPELLIRYENEEAVDDSQLPKDRFSAERLKGVDSTLKIQPAELGDSAVYLCASTTTARLYEQYFGPGTRLTVT.

The chain joins TRBV2 to TRBJ1-1, with D hard to call. The CDR3 contains 14 residues. Germline V lookup: CDR1 SNHLY, CDR2 FYNNEI. The germline V and J ends were trimmed by 7 bases and 1 base, with 13 bases remaining between them. CDR3 residues: CASKGPRGNTEAFF. The CDR3 coding sequence is TGTGCCAGCAAAGGTCCCCGGGGGAACACTGAAGCTTTCTTT.

The chain uses TRBV7-6 and TRBJ1-1; D possibly corresponds to TRBD1 (6 bases). The CDR3 extends over 12 amino acids. Germline assignment: CDR1 SGHVS and CDR2 FNYEAQ. Trimming left V 2 bases short and J 7 bases short, with 8 bases between. The chain's CDR3 is CASSLTGYEAFF. Here the CDR3 DNA reads TGTGCCAGCAGCTTAACAGGGTATGAAGCTTTCTTT.

This clone was recorded a few times. This chain connects TRBV7-2 to TRBJ2-7, with 14 positions matching TRBD2. The V and J ends lost 4 bases and 5 bases, in that order; junction bases with no gene match: 10. Germline-derived CDR1 and CDR2 are SGHTA and FQGNSA. CDR3 length: 17 amino acids. CDR3: CASSYRTSGGTPHEQYF. CDR3 sequence (DNA): TGTGCCAGCAGCTATAGGACTAGCGGGGGGACTCCCCACGAGCAGTACTTC.

This chain uses TRBV4-2 with TRBJ2-7; 8 bases map to TRBD1. Trimming cost V 5 bases and J 7 bases; bases outside gene matches: 7. Germline lookup yields CDR1 LGHNA and CDR2 YNFKEQ. The CDR3 is 13 residues long. CDR3 loop: CASSMDRAREQYF. DNA for the CDR3: TGTGCCAGCAGCATGGACAGGGCGAGGGAGCAGTACTTC.

V is TRBV7-9 and J is TRBJ1-1, with TRBD1 matching over 7 bases. This CDR3 region has 14 residues. The germline gives CDR1 SEHNR, CDR2 FQNEAQ (reference sequence). V shed 1 base, J shed 6 bases, and the junction held 5 bases outside the gene matches. The CDR3 DNA is TGTGCCAGCAGCTTAGGACAGGGAGGCGCTGAAGCTTTCTTT. Amino acids: CASSLGQGGAEAFF. Variable domain in full (rest from reference TRBV7-9 and TRBJ1-1): DTGVSQNPRHKITKRGQNVTFRCDPISEHNRLYWYRQTLGQGPEFLTYFQNEAQLEKSRLLSDRFSAERPKGSFSTLEIQRTEQGDSAMYLCASSLGQGGAEAFFGQGTRLTVV.

The chain has TRBV5-4 and TRBJ1-2; the match to TRBD1 covers 8 bases. CDR1 and CDR2 (germline): SGHNT, YYREEE (reference sequence). V lost 4 bases to trimming and J lost 4 bases; unmatched junction nucleotides: 9. CDR3 size: 15 residues. The CDR3 loop reads CASSVGQEGSYGYTF. The CDR3 DNA follows: TGTGCCAGCAGCGTGGGACAGGAGGGGTCCTATGGCTACACCTTC.

The CDR3 sequence is CASSLDSTGPHQPQHF. In DNA form, the CDR3 reads TGTGCCAGCAGCCTAGACTCTACAGGGCCCCATCAGCCCCAGCATTTT. This sequence joins TRBV7-8 and TRBJ1-5, with a possible D match to TRBD1 (6 bases). Germline V gene sequence: CDR1 SGHVS, CDR2 FQNEAQ. The CDR3 has 16 amino acids. Between the trimmed V and J ends, which lost 5 bases and 5 bases, there was a span of 19 bases.

This chain links TRBV7-3 with TRBJ2-1, with 7 positions matching TRBD2. CDR1 is SGHTA, CDR2 FQGTGA, per germline. Trimming cost V 5 bases and J 9 bases; bases outside gene matches: 7. The CDR3 length is 13 residues. CDR3 coding DNA: TGTGCCAGCAGCCTAGAAGCGGGGCGTGAGCAGTTCTTC. This gives the protein CASSLEAGREQFF. The variable domain in full, completed from reference TRBV7-3 and TRBJ2-1, reads GAGVSQTPSNKVTEKGKYVELRCDPISGHTALYWYRQSLGQGPEFLIYFQGTGAADDSGLPNDRFFAVRPEGSVSTLKIQRTERGDSAVYLCASSLEAGREQFFGPGTRLTVL.

This CDR3 reads CASSVRTGELFF. CDR3 in DNA: TGTGCCAGCTCCGTCCGCACCGGGGAGCTGTTTTTT. The chain has TRBV6-5 and TRBJ2-2; D remains ambiguous. The germline V gene has CDR1 MNHEY and CDR2 SVGAGI. Trimming stripped 8 bases from V and 4 bases from J, with 8 bases between. The length of the CDR3 is 12 residues.

This clone was observed a few times. The V call is TRBV29-1, the J call TRBJ2-5; 7 bases are shared with TRBD1. The CDR3 totals 13 residues. Germline CDR1 and CDR2: SQVTM and ANQGSEA. V shed 4 bases, J shed 4 bases, and the junction held 6 bases outside the gene matches. The CDR3 sequence is CSVGTGASETQYF. CDR3 DNA: TGCAGCGTTGGGACAGGAGCATCAGAGACCCAGTACTTC.

V gene TRBV7-9 combines with J gene TRBJ1-2; 10 positions match TRBD1. This CDR3 region has 14 residues. CDR1 and CDR2 (germline): SEHNR, FQNEAQ (reference sequence). The V segment lost 0 bases and the J segment 7 bases; nucleotides outside the gene matches: 2. CDR3 nucleotides: TGTGCCAGCAGCTTAGCCGGGACAGGGGTTGGCTACACCTTC. Its protein is CASSLAGTGVGYTF.

V and J are TRBV2 and TRBJ1-4, with 9 bases identical to TRBD1. The CDR3 totals 15 residues. V shed 6 bases, J shed 4 bases, and the junction held 6 bases outside the gene matches. CDR1 SNHLY and CDR2 FYNNEI come from the germline V gene. The CDR3 is CASRDRGGGNEKLFF. The CDR3 coding sequence is TGTGCCAGCAGGGACAGGGGCGGAGGTAATGAAAAACTGTTTTTT.

This chain uses TRBV19 with TRBJ1-1; D unresolved. Trimming took 6 bases from V and 0 from J, leaving 14 bases between them. CDR1 and CDR2 from the germline V gene are LNHDA and SQIVND (reference sequence). The CDR3 has 15 residues. The CDR3 spells CASSTRNTMNTEAFF. CDR3 nucleotide sequence: TGTGCCAGTAGCACCAGGAATACCATGAACACTGAAGCTTTCTTT.

The rearrangement uses TRBV2 and TRBJ1-1; perhaps TRBD1 as D (6 bases). Trimming removed 5 bases from V and 4 bases from J, with 11 bases in between. The germline CDR1 and CDR2 sequences are SNHLY and FYNNEI. The CDR3 has 13 amino acids. In DNA form, the CDR3 reads TGTGCCAGCAGTTTTATCAGGGGCACTGAAGCTTTCTTT. Translation gives CASSFIRGTEAFF.

In its sample, this clone was seen a few times. This chain uses TRBV5-1 with TRBJ1-1, with 7 positions matching TRBD1. The CDR3 is 13 amino acids. Germline-derived CDR1 and CDR2 are SGHRS and YFSETQ. V trimming: 4 bases; J trimming: 8 bases; junction bases outside the gene matches: 8. CDR3 protein: CASSAGTDLEAFF. The CDR3 bases are TGCGCCAGCAGCGCCGGGACAGACTTAGAAGCTTTCTTT.

The DNA of the CDR3 is TGTGCCAGCAGCCGTGGCGGGCAAGCGGATAATTCACCCCTCCACTTT. It yields the protein CASSRGGQADNSPLHF. J is TRBJ1-6 and V is TRBV5-4; D is undetermined. Germline values: CDR1 SGHNT, CDR2 YYREEE (reference sequence). CDR3 length: 16 residues. The V end was cut by 4 bases, the J end by 5 bases, with 16 bases between.

V gene TRBV18 combines with J gene TRBJ1-1; D remains ambiguous. This CDR3 spans 12 amino acids. Trimming stripped 2 bases from V and 8 bases from J, with 9 bases between. CDR1 is KGHSH and CDR2 is LQKENI in the germline V gene. The CDR3 is CASSPKEREAFF. CDR3 coding DNA: TGTGCCAGCTCACCAAAGGAGAGGGAAGCTTTCTTT.

The gene calls are TRBV18 and TRBJ1-4; TRBD1 matches 11 bases. The ends lost 2 bases at V and 8 bases at J; junction bases unmatched: 4. The CDR3 has 15 residues. Germline V CDR1 and CDR2: KGHSH, LQKENI. The CDR3, as DNA: TGTGCCAGCTCACCAAAGGACAGGGGGCAAGAAAAACTGTTTTTT. Translation gives CASSPKDRGQEKLFF.

The V and J genes are TRBV10-2 and TRBJ2-5; no definite D call. V was shortened by 4 bases and J by 1 base, with 13 bases between the two germline ends. The CDR3 runs 15 residues. Germline CDR1 WSHSY, CDR2 SAAADI. The CDR3 coding sequence is TGCGCCAGCAGTGCCCGACTGGATAGCCAAGAGACCCAGTACTTC. This sequence encodes CASSARLDSQETQYF.